This section outlines one T cell receptor beta chain sequence together with its context. The repertoire was sequenced with immunoSEQ multiplex PCR; TCRdb's copy has only in-frame clones and lacks some. The profile covers 120,000 or so clones, with more than 70% appearing a single time and just under 3% taken by the ten largest. The data were obtained in a study of control samples from healthy donors and cancer patients. The germline V gene has CDR1 SGHTA and CDR2 FQGNSA. V dropped 1 base and J dropped 0 bases, with 10 bases sitting between them. CDR3 size: 15 residues. The source of this sequence is a man aged 60 to 75 in good health. Sequencing was done on a sample of blood. The chain employs TRBV7-2 and TRBJ2-7; D is uncertain. In DNA form, the CDR3 reads TGTGCCAGCAGCTTAGAGGGCAGGAGCTCCTACGAGCAGTACTTC. It encodes CASSLEGRSSYEQYF.